This entry is about one TCR beta chain. Its recognized antigen is unknown. Within one base of it there is no much larger clone, and no base qualities were kept. These data originate in a study of blood T cell repertoires in COVID-19 (dated by TCRdb to about 2020). Describing the broader study: Samples covering the acute and convalescent phases of COVID-19 were provided by collaborators in the United States, Italy and Spain. The material from the prospective study consisted of cDNA or gDNA derived from T cells, B-cell-depleted T cells, or PBMCs. Deeply sampled blood TCRbeta repertoires from subjects exposed to, actively infected with, or recovered from COVID-19 were included in the dataset. The repertoires were released in a freely available public database meant as a resource for research on the immune response to SARS-CoV-2. Where available, HLA class I and class II types were obtained from metadata supplied by the sample provider rather than from assay-based typing. The samples were drawn from the first 160 participants of the ongoing ImmuneRACE study and from under 1,500 subjects provided by 6 global collaborators. A de-identified subject ID, COVID-19 status, age in years and sex were almost always included in the sample metadata.

TCRbeta CDR3 regions were amplified from genomic DNA using the immunoSEQ Assay, a bias-controlled multiplex PCR. In the original analysis: The number of nucleated cells in each sample was estimated by amplification of reference gene primers within the assay. Sequence reads were collapsed and filtered to measure the absolute abundance of every unique TCRbeta CDR3 rearrangement. For each sample, productive Simpson clonality was calculated as the square root of Simpson's diversity index across productive rearrangements. Not all clones reach the TCRdb copy of this immuneACCESS table, which keeps in-frame sequences only. Checked studies attribute under half of the gap to unresolved V genes and leave the rest unexplained. The DNA gave D and trimming, while V, J and clone size come from that table. Present in this sample are fewer than 250,000 clones, around 83% of which were seen just once. Less than 3.5% of the sample rests with the top ten.

General study outcomes and caveats: Clinical and demographic metadata were provided uncurated, with the amount varying by source and participant.

Collaborating institutions collected whole blood in K2EDTA tubes following their own protocols. Collaborator samples were shipped for TCRbeta analysis as frozen whole blood, isolated PBMCs, or DNA extracted from either sample type. Sequences SGHRS (CDR1) and YFSETQ (CDR2) are obtained from the germline V gene. The CDR3 measures 12 amino acids from cysteine to phenylalanine. Only CDR3 DNA remains: 36 bases, in frame from the first base. Between the V and J ends, shortened by 4 bases and 6 bases respectively, the junction contains 8 bases. This TCR derives from a man in his fifties with active or convalescent COVID-19. The sequencing sample was made of peripheral blood. The V and J segments used are TRBV5-1 and TRBJ2-1; tentative D gene TRBD2, with 6 bases matching. The DNA is TGCGCCAGCAGCCCGGGAGCCAATGAGCAGTTCTTC. Its amino acids are CASSPGANEQFF.